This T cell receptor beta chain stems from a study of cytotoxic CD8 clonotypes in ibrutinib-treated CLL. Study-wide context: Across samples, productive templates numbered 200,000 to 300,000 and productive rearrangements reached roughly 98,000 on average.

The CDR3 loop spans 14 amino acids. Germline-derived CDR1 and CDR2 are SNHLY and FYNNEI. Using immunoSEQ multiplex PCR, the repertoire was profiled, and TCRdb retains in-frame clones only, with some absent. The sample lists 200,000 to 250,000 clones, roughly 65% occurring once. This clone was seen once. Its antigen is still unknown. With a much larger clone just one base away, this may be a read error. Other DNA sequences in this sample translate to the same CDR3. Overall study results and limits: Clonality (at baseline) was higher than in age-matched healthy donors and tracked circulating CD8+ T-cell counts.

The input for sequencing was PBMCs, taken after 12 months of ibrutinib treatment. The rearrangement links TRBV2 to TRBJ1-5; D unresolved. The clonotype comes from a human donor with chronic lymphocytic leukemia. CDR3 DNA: TGTGCCACCATGAGAGGGAATAGCAATCAACCCCAGCATTTT. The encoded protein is CATMRGNSNQPQHF.